This T cell receptor (beta chain) was captured in a study of T cell responses to AZD1222 COVID-19 vaccine. Study-wide points: The CD4 TCRs associated with vaccination extended across spike and predominated at 160-218 and 743-854.

This clone was recorded only once. Its antigen is unidentified. Second doses at about 4 or about 12 weeks were pooled. Deletions cut 0 bases from V and 2 bases from J, with 1 base between. CDR1 LGHDT and CDR2 YNNKEL come from the germline V gene (reference sequence). This CDR3 spans 12 amino acids. Profiling relied on immunoSEQ multiplex PCR, and the TCRdb table lists in-frame clones only, not all of them. The sample lists just under 150,000 clones, approximately 89% seen once, with around 1.7% in the top ten. The gene calls are TRBV3-1 (or the pseudogene TRBV3-2) and TRBJ2-5; D is uncertain. Sequencing used peripheral blood, obtained 28 days after the second AZD1222 dose. The receptor comes from an adult who received the AZD1222 COVID-19 vaccine. CDR3 DNA: TGTGCCAGCAGCCAAGATCAAGAGACCCAGTACTTC. This gives the protein CASSQDQETQYF.